A selection of T cell receptor beta chains follows, all from one sample in a study of a mutant IDH1 vaccine in newly diagnosed glioma. The table came from immunoSEQ multiplex PCR; TCRdb's copy has only in-frame clones and leaves some out. This sample has about 63,000 clones, with 80% to 90% found just once. The source material was peripheral blood mononuclear cells (PBMCs), sampled from a glioma patient treated with radiotherapy, temozolomide or both. These receptors originate from a woman aged 18 to 35 with glioma. Some clones in this sample may be carry-over from other donors' samples. Both conserved end residues are part of each CDR3. The D gene is left open where the match is weak. Only some rows state a clone size, as once, few, many or a class for expanded clones.

.,TRBJ1-1,TRBV7-2,TRBD1,14,CASKKGQGGTEAFF,TGTGCCAGCAAAAAGGGACAGGGAGGCACTGAAGCTTTCTTT
.,TRBJ1-3,TRBV19,.,14,CASIAISSGNTIYF,TGTGCCAGTATAGCCATAAGCTCTGGAAACACCATATATTTT
once,TRBJ1-5,TRBV6-1,.,13,CASLGQPNQPQHF,TGTGCCAGCCTTGGACAGCCGAATCAGCCCCAGCATTTT
.,TRBJ1-1,TRBV25-1,.,13,CASSVIGLPEAFF,TGTGCCAGCAGTGTCATCGGTCTGCCAGAAGCTTTCTTT
.,TRBJ2-1,TRBV19,TRBD2,14,CASSGLAGPNEQFF,TGTGCCAGTAGTGGACTAGCGGGACCCAATGAGCAGTTCTTC
.,TRBJ2-2,TRBV30,.,13,CAWSGTNTGELFF,TGTGCCTGGAGTGGAACGAACACCGGGGAGCTGTTTTTT
.,TRBJ1-1,TRBV4-1,TRBD1,15,CASSPPGQGDAEAFF,TGCGCCAGCAGCCCCCCAGGACAGGGAGACGCTGAAGCTTTCTTT
once,TRBJ1-2,TRBV19,.,13,CASMYRGAGGYTF,TGTGCCAGTATGTACCGGGGCGCGGGGGGCTACACCTTC
.,TRBJ2-3,TRBV4-2,TRBD2,16,CASSQKNSGGTDTQYF,TGTGCCAGCAGCCAAAAGAATAGCGGGGGCACAGATACGCAGTATTTT
.,TRBJ2-7,TRBV11-2,.,10,CASSAYEQYF,TGTGCCAGCAGCGCCTACGAGCAGTACTTC
.,TRBJ2-7,TRBV5-1,TRBD2,15,CASSTSGGSSYEQYF,TGCGCCAGCAGCACCAGCGGGGGAAGCTCCTACGAGCAGTACTTC
.,TRBJ2-7,TRBV6-1,TRBD1,19,CASSGRGGGQGPSYYEQYF,TGTGCCAGCAGTGGAAGGGGAGGGGGACAGGGCCCCTCTTACTACGAGCAGTACTTC
.,TRBJ1-2,TRBV30,.,12,CAWSVRVRGYTF,TGTGCCTGGAGTGTACGAGTTCGGGGCTACACCTTC
.,TRBJ2-3,TRBV7-9,.,15,CASSLGHSIPDTQYF,TGTGCCAGCAGCTTAGGGCATTCGATCCCAGATACGCAGTATTTT
.,TRBJ2-7,TRBV9,TRBD2,16,CASSVEGGLASNEQYF,TGTGCCAGCAGCGTAGAGGGGGGACTAGCGTCCAACGAGCAGTACTTC
.,TRBJ1-2,TRBV6-5,.,16,CASSYHGGGRPVGYTF,TGTGCCAGCAGTTACCACGGAGGAGGGAGGCCGGTGGGCTACACCTTC
.,TRBJ2-7,TRBV27,.,14,CASSPWDRAYEQYF,TGTGCCAGCAGTCCGTGGGACCGAGCCTACGAGCAGTACTTC
.,TRBJ1-2,TRBV4-3,.,15,CASSQLGQLGYGYTF,TGCGCCAGCAGCCAATTAGGTCAACTCGGCTATGGCTACACCTTC
.,TRBJ1-1,TRBV6-1,TRBD1,14,CASSAGQGAVEAFF,TGTGCCAGCAGTGCGGGACAGGGGGCGGTTGAAGCTTTCTTT
.,TRBJ2-2,TRBV27,.,15,CASSFGRRGTGELFF,TGTGCCAGCAGCTTCGGACGGAGGGGTACCGGGGAGCTGTTTTTT
.,TRBJ2-3,TRBV14,TRBD1,16,CASRQSGQGAPDTQYF,TGTGCCAGCAGACAAAGCGGACAGGGGGCGCCAGATACGCAGTATTTT
.,TRBJ2-3,TRBV27,.,16,CASSLGGGRLPDTQYF,TGTGCCAGCAGTTTAGGCGGGGGCAGGCTCCCAGATACGCAGTATTTT
.,TRBJ2-6,TRBV6-5,TRBD2,14,CASSRGAGANVLTF,TGTGCCAGCAGCCGGGGGGCTGGGGCCAACGTCCTGACTTTC
.,TRBJ2-3,TRBV21-1,.,16,CASSPTGTVNTDTQYF,TGTGCCAGCAGCCCGACCGGGACAGTCAACACAGATACGCAGTATTTT
.,TRBJ2-2,TRBV6-1,.,15,CASSESPANTGELFF,TGTGCCAGCAGTGAGAGCCCCGCGAACACCGGGGAGCTGTTTTTT
.,TRBJ2-5,TRBV7-9,.,14,CASSPPGQLETQYF,TGTGCCAGCAGCCCCCCGGGACAATTGGAGACCCAGTACTTC
.,TRBJ1-1,TRBV5-4,.,15,CASSSGDGQNTEAFF,TGTGCCAGCAGCTCAGGCGACGGGCAGAACACTGAAGCTTTCTTT
.,TRBJ2-2,TRBV15,.,15,CATRPKGVYTGELFF,TGTGCCACCAGACCGAAGGGGGTCTACACCGGGGAGCTGTTTTTT
.,TRBJ1-4,TRBV15,.,14,CATSRDNVNEKLFF,TGTGCCACCAGCAGAGATAACGTTAATGAAAAACTGTTTTTT
.,TRBJ2-2,TRBV7-9,.,15,CASSTQDRLAGELFF,TGTGCCAGCAGCACCCAGGACAGACTTGCCGGGGAGCTGTTTTTT
.,TRBJ2-1,TRBV6-5,TRBD1,12,CASRQGPNEQFF,TGTGCCAGTCGACAGGGCCCCAATGAGCAGTTCTTC
.,TRBJ1-6,TRBV5-4,TRBD1,14,CASSSQGAGSPLHF,TGTGCCAGCAGCTCCCAGGGGGCAGGTTCACCCCTCCACTTT
.,TRBJ1-4,TRBV5-4,.,15,CASSSRDFGVEKLFF,TGTGCCAGCAGCTCCCGGGACTTCGGGGTCGAAAAACTGTTTTTT
.,TRBJ1-6,TRBV7-8,.,15,CASSLRRDGNSPLHF,TGTGCCAGCAGCCTTCGCCGGGACGGGAATTCACCCCTCCACTTT
.,TRBJ1-1,TRBV30,.,12,CAWGQQNTEAFF,TGTGCCTGGGGCCAACAGAACACTGAAGCTTTCTTT
.,TRBJ1-2,TRBV5-6,TRBD1,16,CASRAPGQGGDYGYTF,TGTGCCAGCAGAGCGCCGGGACAGGGAGGCGACTATGGCTACACCTTC
few,TRBJ1-3,TRBV9,.,14,CASSVTDSGNTIYF,TGTGCCAGCAGCGTAACCGACTCTGGAAACACCATATATTTT
.,TRBJ2-2,TRBV30,TRBD2,14,CASTSGSRGGELFF,TGTGCCTCCACTAGCGGGAGCCGAGGCGGGGAGCTGTTTTTT